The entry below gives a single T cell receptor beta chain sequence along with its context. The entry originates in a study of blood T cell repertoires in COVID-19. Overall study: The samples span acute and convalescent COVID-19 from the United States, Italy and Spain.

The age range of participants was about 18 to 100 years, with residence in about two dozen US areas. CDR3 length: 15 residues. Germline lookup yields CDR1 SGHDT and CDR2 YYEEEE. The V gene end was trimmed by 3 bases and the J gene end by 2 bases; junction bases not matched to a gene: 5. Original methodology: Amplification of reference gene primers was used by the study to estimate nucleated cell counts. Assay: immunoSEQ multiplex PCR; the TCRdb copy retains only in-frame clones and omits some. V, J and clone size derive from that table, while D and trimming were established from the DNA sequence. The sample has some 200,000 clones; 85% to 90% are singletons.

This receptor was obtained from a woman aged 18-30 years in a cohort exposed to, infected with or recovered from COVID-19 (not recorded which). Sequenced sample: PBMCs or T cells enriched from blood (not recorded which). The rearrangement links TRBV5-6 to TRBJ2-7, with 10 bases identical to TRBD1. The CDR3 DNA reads TGTGCCAGCAGCTCCGGACAGGGGGAAACCTACGAGCAGTACTTC. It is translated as CASSSGQGETYEQYF.